The 26 T cell receptor beta chains below come from one sample, sequenced in a study of T cell responses to AZD1222 COVID-19 vaccine. Here immunoSEQ multiplex PCR was the method, and the copy in TCRdb shows in-frame clones only, minus some. This table has around 78,000 clones, 90% appearing once. The sample consisted of peripheral blood, taken on day 0 of AZD1222 vaccination. The receptors originated from an adult in good health.

The chain has TRBV29-1 and TRBJ1-2, with 10 bases matching TRBD1. V lost 0 bases and J lost 7; bases outside the gene matches: 5. The CDR3 is 14 amino acids. CDR1 and CDR2 from the germline V gene are SQVTM and ANQGSEA. The CDR3 protein is CSVEDRQGAGGYTF. CDR3 DNA: TGCAGCGTTGAAGATAGACAGGGGGCAGGTGGCTACACCTTC. Variable domain in full (rest from reference TRBV29-1 and TRBJ1-2): SAVISQKPSRDICQRGTSLTIQCQVDSQVTMMFWYRQQPGQSLTLIATANQGSEATYESGFVIDKFPISRPNLTFSTLTVSNMSPEDSSIYLCSVEDRQGAGGYTFGSGTRLTVV.

V is TRBV19 and J is TRBJ2-7, with 9 bases identical to TRBD1. Germline V gene lookup returns CDR1 LNHDA and CDR2 SQIVND (reference sequence). V shed 3 bases, J shed 3 bases, and the junction held 6 bases outside the gene matches. CDR3 length: 15 amino acids. CDR3: CASSITWGQGYEQYF. The CDR3 nucleotides are TGTGCCAGTAGTATTACATGGGGACAGGGCTACGAGCAGTACTTC.

The genes are TRBV10-2 and TRBJ2-7; TRBD2 is a possible D gene (6 bases). V was pared by 2 bases and J by 6 bases, with 14 bases between. This CDR3 comprises 14 residues. In germline, CDR1 is WSHSY, CDR2 SAAADI. CDR3 coding DNA: TGCGCCAGCAGTGAGATCGGGGGTCCCCCCGAGCAGTACTTC. The encoded protein is CASSEIGGPPEQYF.

The chain joins TRBV5-8 to TRBJ1-1, with 9 bases lining up with TRBD1. The CDR3 length is 15 residues. The germline V gene has CDR1 SGHTS and CDR2 YDEGEE. The junction had 5 bases not matched to a gene; V was cut back by 4 bases and J by 1 base. CDR3 loop: CASSDHRGPNTEAFF. The DNA of the CDR3 is TGTGCCAGCAGCGACCACAGGGGGCCGAACACTGAAGCTTTCTTT.

The chain employs TRBV4-3 and TRBJ2-4; tentative D call: TRBD1 (5 bases). The germline CDR1 and CDR2 sequences are LGHNA and YSLEER. The CDR3 runs to 16 residues. The V end lost 4 bases, the J end lost 0 bases, and 13 bases lay between the germline ends. The DNA of the CDR3 is TGCGCCAGCAGCCCAGAATTGGGGCTAGCCAAAAACATTCAGTACTTC. This sequence encodes CASSPELGLAKNIQYF.

The V gene is TRBV7-3, the J gene TRBJ2-3; a weak D match, TRBD2 (6 bases). The CDR3 loop spans 15 amino acids. V was pared by 4 bases and J by 4 bases, with 15 bases between. Germline assignment: CDR1 SGHTA and CDR2 FQGTGA. Here the CDR3 DNA reads TGTGCCAGCAGCTCCCGCGGGGTAGCCTCAGATACGCAGTATTTT. Protein sequence: CASSSRGVASDTQYF.

The chain carries TRBV5-1 and TRBJ1-1, with 8 bases matching TRBD1. Unmatched junction bases numbered 1, after V lost 0 bases and J lost 3 bases. CDR1 is SGHRS, CDR2 YFSETQ, per germline. The CDR3 is 14 amino acids. Written as DNA, the CDR3 is TGCGCCAGCAGCTTGGCAGGGGGCGACACTGAAGCTTTCTTT. Residues: CASSLAGGDTEAFF.

This clone was seen a single time. The genes are TRBV6-1 and TRBJ2-5; 8 nucleotides align to TRBD2. Germline-derived CDR1 and CDR2 are MNHNS and SASEGT. V lost 1 base, J lost 2 bases, and 9 bases stayed unmatched. The CDR3 sequence is 17 residues long. CDR3 sequence (DNA): TGTGCCAGCAGTGAAGTGGGAAGCGGGGGTTTGCAAGAGACCCAGTACTTC. Its translation: CASSEVGSGGLQETQYF.

The chain recombines TRBV20-1 with TRBJ1-1; D gene ambiguous. Germline CDR1 DFQATT, CDR2 SNEGSKA (reference sequence). V was cut by 3 bases and J by 6 bases, with 8 bases left in between. The CDR3 has 11 residues. The CDR3 sequence is CSARKPAEAFF. CDR3 nucleotide sequence: TGCAGTGCTAGGAAGCCGGCTGAAGCTTTCTTT.

In the case of this clone: The junction and the germline gene differ at one end; a read error may be behind it. The genes are TRBV9 and TRBJ2-3, with 8 nucleotides matching TRBD2. CDR3 length: 18 residues. Germline V gene data show CDR1 as SGDLS and CDR2 as YYNGEE. Written as DNA, the CDR3 is TGTGCCAGCCGCGTAGCGGTGGGCCGGGGGGGAGTGGATGATACGCAGTATTTT. Its protein is CASRVAVGRGGVDDTQYF.

The gene calls are TRBV7-3 and TRBJ1-2, with 10 bases fitting TRBD1. V shed 1 base, J shed 7 bases, and the junction held 3 bases outside the gene matches. Germline V gives CDR1 SGHTA, CDR2 FQGTGA. The length of the CDR3 is 14 residues. The CDR3 DNA is TGTGCCAGCAGCTTAAGGACAGGGGGTCTTGGCTACACCTTC. Translation: CASSLRTGGLGYTF. The whole variable domain, filled in from reference TRBV7-3 and TRBJ1-2, reads GAGVSQTPSNKVTEKGKYVELRCDPISGHTALYWYRQSLGQGPEFLIYFQGTGAADDSGLPNDRFFAVRPEGSVSTLKIQRTERGDSAVYLCASSLRTGGLGYTFGSGTRLTVV.

This clone was counted a single time. J is TRBJ1-4 and V is TRBV27; TRBD1 aligns across 7 bases. Looked up from germline, CDR1 is MNHEY and CDR2 is SMNVEV (reference sequence). This CDR3 comprises 14 residues. Losses at the gene ends were 5 bases for V and 8 bases for J; bases not matched to a gene: 8. This CDR3 reads CASSIRDRREKLFF. The CDR3 coding sequence is TGTGCCAGCAGTATCCGGGACAGACGGGAAAAACTGTTTTTT.

This chain links TRBV7-9 with TRBJ2-7; weak D call: TRBD2 (5 bases). Trimming stripped 1 base from V and 3 bases from J, with 10 bases between. Germline assignment: CDR1 SEHNR and CDR2 FQNEAQ (reference sequence). The CDR3 loop spans 14 amino acids. This chain's CDR3 is CASSLGIGGYEQYF. Here the CDR3 DNA reads TGTGCCAGCAGCTTAGGTATAGGAGGCTACGAGCAGTACTTC.

This chain links TRBV7-6 with TRBJ1-5, with D tentatively TRBD1 (5 bases). The CDR3 spans 17 residues. Per the germline V gene, CDR1 is SGHVS and CDR2 is FNYEAQ. V dropped 5 bases and J dropped 5 bases, with 22 bases sitting between them. This chain's CDR3 is CASSLLQGPNIDQPQHF. The CDR3 bases are TGTGCCAGCAGCCTCCTGCAGGGACCTAATATCGATCAGCCCCAGCATTTT.

V usage is TRBV5-4 and J usage is TRBJ2-7, with D possibly TRBD1 on 5 matching bases. This CDR3 contains 13 residues. The germline gives CDR1 SGHNT, CDR2 YYREEE (reference sequence). The V gene lost 3 bases and the J gene lost 0 bases, with 7 bases spanning the gap. The DNA of the CDR3 is TGTGCCAGCAGCTCCGACAGCTCCTACGAGCAGTACTTC. Protein sequence: CASSSDSSYEQYF. Variable domain in full (rest from reference TRBV5-4 and TRBJ2-7): ETGVTQSPTHLIKTRGQQVTLRCSSQSGHNTVSWYQQALGQGPQFIFQYYREEENGRGNFPPRFSGLQFPNYSSELNVNALELDDSALYLCASSSDSSYEQYFGPGTRLTVT.

The chain combines TRBV19 with TRBJ2-4; D gene unclear. Germline V gene lookup returns CDR1 LNHDA and CDR2 SQIVND (reference sequence). This CDR3 is 13 amino acids long. Trimming cost V 3 bases and J 1 base, with 4 bases left between them. CDR3 sequence reads: CASSIGAKNIQYF. CDR3 DNA: TGTGCCAGTAGTATCGGGGCCAAAAACATTCAGTACTTC. The variable domain in full, with the rest retrieved from reference TRBV19 and TRBJ2-4, is DGGITQSPKYLFRKEGQNVTLSCEQNLNHDAMYWYRQDPGQGLRLIYYSQIVNDFQKGDIAEGYSVSREKKESFPLTVTSAQKNPTAFYLCASSIGAKNIQYFGAGTRLSVL.

V is TRBV20-1 and J is TRBJ1-6; D is undetermined. The V end was cut by 3 bases, the J end by 3 bases, with 9 bases between. Germline V gene lookup returns CDR1 DFQATT and CDR2 SNEGSKA (reference sequence). There are 14 residues in the CDR3. The CDR3, as DNA: TGCAGTGCTAGTATCCCAAACTATAATTCACCCCTCCACTTT. Translating it yields CSASIPNYNSPLHF.

The rearrangement links TRBV10-3 to TRBJ2-7, with D perhaps TRBD2 (7 bases). Germline V gene lookup returns CDR1 ENHRY and CDR2 SYGVKD. The germline V and J ends were trimmed by 2 bases and 5 bases, with 10 bases remaining between them. This CDR3 comprises 13 residues. In DNA form, the CDR3 reads TGTGCCATCAGTGAGGGGGGGGGCCACGAGCAGTACTTC. It translates to CAISEGGGHEQYF.

The chain has TRBV9 and TRBJ2-3, with D maybe TRBD2 (7 bases). The CDR3 totals 15 residues. Looked up from germline, CDR1 is SGDLS and CDR2 is YYNGEE. V was clipped by 0 bases and J by 5 bases, with 13 bases between them. The CDR3 DNA reads as TGTGCCAGCAGCGTAGAAAGGGGGAGGGGAGATACGCAGTATTTT. This gives the protein CASSVERGRGDTQYF. Combining the CDR3 with reference TRBV9 and TRBJ2-3 gives the whole variable domain DSGVTQTPKHLITATGQRVTLRCSPRSGDLSVYWYQQSLDQGLQFLIQYYNGEERAKGNILERFSAQQFPDLHSELNLSSLELGDSALYFCASSVERGRGDTQYFGPGTRLTVL.

This chain joins TRBV7-9 and TRBJ2-3, with TRBD2 matching 12 bases. This CDR3 has 14 residues. Germline CDR1 is SEHNR and CDR2 is FQNEAQ (reference sequence). V shed 11 bases and J 4 bases; nucleotides not matched to a gene: 7. DNA of the CDR3: TGTGCCGGCCTAGCGGGAGGGCGTGCAGATACGCAGTATTTT. This translates into CAGLAGGRADTQYF. The complete variable domain, with remaining parts taken from reference TRBV7-9 and TRBJ2-3, reads DTGVSQNPRHKITKRGQNVTFRCDPISEHNRLYWYRQTLGQGPEFLTYFQNEAQLEKSRLLSDRFSAERPKGSFSTLEIQRTEQGDSAMYLCAGLAGGRADTQYFGPGTRLTVL.

The chain has TRBV5-5 and TRBJ2-6; no definite D call. The CDR3 consists of 17 residues. From germline, CDR1 is SGHKS and CDR2 YYEKEE (reference sequence). V shed 4 bases and J shed 3 bases, with 17 bases lying between them. The CDR3 sequence is CASSPSHASDGANVLTF. CDR3 coding DNA: TGTGCCAGCAGCCCTTCACACGCCAGTGATGGGGCCAACGTCCTGACTTTC. Combining the CDR3 with reference TRBV5-5 and TRBJ2-6 gives the whole variable domain DAGVTQSPTHLIKTRGQQVTLRCSPISGHKSVSWYQQVLGQGPQFIFQYYEKEERGRGNFPDRFSARQFPNYSSELNVNALLLGDSALYLCASSPSHASDGANVLTFGAGSRLTVL.

This CDR3 reads CASRSQGAGEEKLFF. The CDR3 DNA reads as TGCGCCAGCAGGAGTCAGGGGGCAGGGGAGGAAAAACTGTTTTTT. The chain carries TRBV5-1 and TRBJ1-4; 8 bases match TRBD1. The CDR3 runs 15 residues. Trimming took 5 bases from V and 8 from J; bases not matched to a gene: 11. CDR1 is SGHRS, CDR2 YFSETQ, per germline.

In DNA, the CDR3 is TGTGCCAGCAGCTTAACAGGGGACAGGAGAGGAGCTTTCTTT. It codes for CASSLTGDRRGAFF. The chain uses TRBV7-3 and TRBJ1-1, with 8 bases that match TRBD1. Per germline, CDR1 SGHTA and CDR2 FQGTGA. The CDR3 sequence is 14 residues long. Trimming removed 0 bases from V and 10 bases from J; junction bases left unmatched: 7.

J is TRBJ2-1 and V is TRBV24-1, with 8 nucleotides matching TRBD2. The V segment lost 4 bases and the J segment 2 bases; nucleotides outside the gene matches: 3. This CDR3 is built from 15 residues. Germline loops: CDR1 KGHDR, CDR2 SFDVKD. CDR3 amino acids: CATSETGGPYNEQFF. The CDR3 DNA follows: TGTGCCACCAGTGAAACGGGAGGGCCCTACAATGAGCAGTTCTTC.

This clone was seen a single time. The chain uses TRBV29-1 and TRBJ2-3, with TRBD1 identical over 9 bases. Germline-derived CDR1 and CDR2 are SQVTM and ANQGSEA. The CDR3 consists of 14 residues. Trimming took 6 bases from V and 1 from J; bases not matched to a gene: 5. This CDR3 reads CSVRRTGGTDTQYF. In nucleotides, the CDR3 is TGCAGCGTGCGACGGACAGGGGGCACAGATACGCAGTATTTT.

The chain has TRBV11-3 and TRBJ2-7; TRBD1 matches at 10 bases. The CDR3 has 15 amino acids. V trimming: 1 base; J trimming: 3 bases; junction bases outside the gene matches: 3. Germline CDR1 reads SGHNT; CDR2 reads YENEEA. This chain's CDR3 is CASSLGGQGGYEQYF. For the CDR3, the DNA is TGTGCCAGCAGCTTAGGCGGACAGGGGGGCTACGAGCAGTACTTC.